Presented here are 29 T cell receptor beta chains from one specimen sequenced in a study of OX40 agonist ivuxolimab in advanced cancers. Profiling relied on immunoSEQ multiplex PCR, and the TCRdb table lists in-frame clones only, not all of them. Counted here are more than 45,000 clones, approximately 91% occurring once; the ten biggest clones make up less than 7.5%. Sequencing was performed on CD4+ or CD8+ T cells sorted from blood, taken in a trial of the OX40 agonist ivuxolimab. The origin of the receptors is an adult with an advanced solid tumor such as melanoma, head and neck, liver or kidney cancer.

The chain links TRBV7-9 to TRBJ2-2; weak D call: TRBD1 (5 bases). Looked up from germline, CDR1 is SEHNR and CDR2 is FQNEAQ (reference sequence). CDR3 size: 16 residues. V was trimmed by 3 bases and J by 5 bases, leaving 16 bases between them. CDR3 nucleotides: TGTGCCAGCAGCTTCACCAGGGCTGATCTAACCGGGGAGCTGTTTTTT. Translated: CASSFTRADLTGELFF.

The chain recombines TRBV28 with TRBJ1-2, with 8 bases matching TRBD1. CDR3 length equals 16 residues. Unmatched junction bases numbered 10, after V lost 4 bases and J lost 3 bases. Germline CDR1 and CDR2: MDHEN and SYDVKM. The chain's CDR3 is CASSSTSGGLDYGYTF. The CDR3 region has the DNA TGTGCCAGCAGTTCCACATCAGGGGGCTTAGACTATGGCTACACCTTC.

The chain uses TRBV2 and TRBJ1-6; perhaps TRBD1 as D (6 bases). CDR3 length: 15 amino acids. Per germline, CDR1 SNHLY and CDR2 FYNNEI. V dropped 2 bases and J dropped 5 bases, with 10 bases sitting between them. The CDR3 DNA reads as TGTGCCAGCAGTGAAATGGACAGCGATAATTCACCCCTCCACTTT. The encoded protein is CASSEMDSDNSPLHF.

The V gene is TRBV6-5, the J gene TRBJ1-1; a possible D gene is TRBD1 (5 bases). The CDR3 runs to 14 residues. The V gene's germline CDR1 is MNHEY and CDR2 SVGAGI. V was clipped by 2 bases and J by 1 base, with 8 bases between them. CDR3 nucleotide sequence: TGTGCCAGCAGTTACGGGGCACGGAACACTGAAGCTTTCTTT. Translation gives CASSYGARNTEAFF.

V is TRBV6-5 and J is TRBJ1-1; TRBD1 matches 7 bases. The germline gives CDR1 MNHEY, CDR2 SVGAGI. V shed 0 bases, J shed 4 bases, and the junction held 2 bases outside the gene matches. The CDR3 has 14 residues. In DNA, the CDR3 is TGTGCCAGCAGTTACTCACAGGGGACCACTGAAGCTTTCTTT. It codes for CASSYSQGTTEAFF.

V usage is TRBV2 and J usage is TRBJ2-3, with a weak D call TRBD1 (5 bases). V was pared by 7 bases and J by 4 bases, with 15 bases between. The CDR3 covers 14 residues. Germline V gene data show CDR1 as SNHLY and CDR2 as FYNNEI. The CDR3 here is CASIPGKNADTQYF. The DNA for the CDR3 is TGTGCCAGCATTCCAGGGAAAAATGCAGATACGCAGTATTTT.

V gene TRBV13 combines with J gene TRBJ1-1; 7 bases are a match to TRBD1. V lost 4 bases, J lost 6 bases, and 2 bases stayed unmatched. The CDR3 is made up of 12 amino acids. CDR1 and CDR2 (germline): PRHDT, FYEKMQ (reference sequence). CDR3 nucleotide sequence: TGTGCCAGCAGCTCAGGGGGGCCTGAAGCTTTCTTT. It is translated as CASSSGGPEAFF.

This chain links TRBV6-1 with TRBJ2-7; D possibly corresponds to TRBD2 (5 bases). Looked up from germline, CDR1 is MNHNS and CDR2 is SASEGT. V shed 2 bases and J shed 7 bases, with 15 bases lying between them. This CDR3 contains 14 residues. CDR3 in amino acids: CASSEKLELREQYF. Written as DNA, the CDR3 is TGTGCCAGCAGTGAAAAACTAGAGTTGAGGGAGCAGTACTTC.

The chain employs TRBV7-9 and TRBJ1-2; the D is unclear. This CDR3 has 12 residues. Trimming stripped 1 base from V and 2 bases from J, with 2 bases between. Germline V CDR1 and CDR2: SEHNR, FQNEAQ (reference sequence). CDR3: CASSLENYGYTF. For the CDR3, the DNA is TGTGCCAGCAGCTTAGAAAACTATGGCTACACCTTC.

About this clone itself: The junction differs from germline at one of its ends, possibly a read error. In the same sample, other DNA sequences code for this CDR3. The J gene is TRBJ1-2, the V gene TRBV6-5, with a possible D match to TRBD1 (6 bases). The CDR3 spans 15 residues. Germline V gives CDR1 MNHEY, CDR2 SVGAGI. CDR3 sequence (DNA): TGTGCCAGCAGTTACCTACCCACGGGGGGCGCGGGCTATACCTTC. Its translation is CASSYLPTGGAGYTF.

This chain uses TRBV2 with TRBJ1-2; tentative D call: TRBD1 (6 bases). Germline V lookup: CDR1 SNHLY, CDR2 FYNNEI. The CDR3 has 13 amino acids. V was shortened by 10 bases and J by 2 bases, with 14 bases between the two germline ends. CDR3 in amino acids: CATQGGQNYGYTF. CDR3 coding DNA: TGTGCCACACAGGGAGGGCAGAACTATGGCTACACCTTC. The full variable domain, with the rest looked up from reference TRBV2 and TRBJ1-2, is EPEVTQTPSHQVTQMGQEVILRCVPISNHLYFYWYRQILGQKVEFLVSFYNNEISEKSEIFDDQFSVERPDGSNFTLKIRSTKLEDSAMYFCATQGGQNYGYTFGSGTRLTVV.

The chain uses TRBV2 and TRBJ1-2, with a weak D call TRBD1 (5 bases). V lost 3 bases to trimming and J lost 3 bases, with 14 bases between them. The CDR3 runs 15 residues. Germline-derived CDR1 and CDR2 are SNHLY and FYNNEI. The CDR3 loop is CASSDNQGRYYGYTF. The CDR3 DNA follows: TGTGCCAGCAGTGACAATCAGGGCAGATACTATGGCTACACCTTC.

As to this clone: Other DNA sequences in the sample encode the same CDR3. V is TRBV27 and J is TRBJ1-1; tentatively, D is TRBD1 (5 bases). Between the trimmed V and J ends, which lost 5 bases and 1 base, there was a span of 8 bases. The CDR3 sequence is 13 residues long. CDR1 and CDR2 (germline): MNHEY, SMNVEV (reference sequence). The CDR3 DNA reads as TGTGCCAGCAGTCTCGGGGCGAACACTGAAGCTTTCTTT. This translates into CASSLGANTEAFF.

This chain uses TRBV7-9 with TRBJ2-1; 14 bases are a match to TRBD2. The CDR3 sequence is 17 residues long. V shed 4 bases, J shed 5 bases, and the junction held 7 bases outside the gene matches. CDR1 and CDR2 from the germline V gene are SEHNR and FQNEAQ (reference sequence). The CDR3 bases are TGTGCCAGCAGCTCGCCGGGACTAGCGGGGGCGAACAATGAGCAGTTCTTC. Translation gives CASSSPGLAGANNEQFF.

V gene TRBV7-9 combines with J gene TRBJ2-7, with unresolved D. Germline lookup yields CDR1 SEHNR and CDR2 FQNEAQ (reference sequence). This CDR3 spans 13 amino acids. Trimming took 5 bases from V and 3 from J, leaving 11 bases between them. The CDR3 loop reads CASSAGEDYEQYF. CDR3 sequence (DNA): TGTGCCAGCAGCGCAGGAGAGGACTACGAGCAGTACTTC.

The rearrangement uses TRBV27 and TRBJ1-6; D call uncertain. V was cut by 6 bases and J by 7 bases, with 7 bases left in between. CDR1 is MNHEY and CDR2 is SMNVEV in the germline V gene (reference sequence). The CDR3 loop spans 12 amino acids. CDR3 amino acids: CASRAKNSPLHF. CDR3 bases: TGTGCCAGCAGAGCGAAGAATTCACCCCTCCACTTT.

The rearrangement joins TRBV7-8 to TRBJ2-1; D not certain. Looked up from germline, CDR1 is SGHVS and CDR2 is FQNEAQ. V was cut by 1 base and J by 9 bases, with 10 bases left in between. The CDR3 runs to 13 residues. DNA of the CDR3: TGTGCCAGCAGCTTAGGTCAGGTAGGTGAGCAGTTCTTC. Its protein is CASSLGQVGEQFF.

This chain connects TRBV18 to TRBJ1-6, with a weak D call TRBD1 (5 bases). V lost 6 bases and J 7 bases, leaving 13 bases between the germline ends. This CDR3 comprises 14 residues. In germline, CDR1 is KGHSH, CDR2 LQKENI. The CDR3 DNA reads as TGTGCCAGCTCTCCGCAGGGTAGGAATTCACCCCTCCACTTT. Its translation is CASSPQGRNSPLHF.

The chain recombines TRBV28 with TRBJ1-1; D is ambiguous. CDR3 length equals 18 residues. Germline-derived CDR1 and CDR2 are MDHEN and SYDVKM. The V end lost 8 bases, the J end lost 0 bases, and 25 bases lay between the germline ends. This CDR3 is CASGGWPLTGRMNTEAFF. DNA for the CDR3: TGTGCCAGCGGAGGGTGGCCTTTGACTGGTAGGATGAACACTGAAGCTTTCTTT. Variable domain in full (rest from reference TRBV28 and TRBJ1-1): DVKVTQSSRYLVKRTGEKVFLECVQDMDHENMFWYRQDPGLGLRLIYFSYDVKMKEKGDIPEGYSVSREKKERFSLILESASTNQTSMYLCASGGWPLTGRMNTEAFFGQGTRLTVV.

V usage is TRBV27 and J usage is TRBJ2-3; 7 bases are a match to TRBD2. The CDR3 consists of 15 residues. In germline, CDR1 is MNHEY, CDR2 SMNVEV (reference sequence). The V segment lost 4 bases and the J segment 5 bases; nucleotides outside the gene matches: 9. The CDR3 DNA reads as TGTGCCAGCAGTTCGACTCCCGGGGAGGGAGATACGCAGTATTTT. As protein: CASSSTPGEGDTQYF.

Note on this clone: The sample has other DNA sequences that encode this CDR3 too. The chain carries TRBV7-3 and TRBJ2-3; the D is unclear. The CDR3 sequence is 14 residues long. The germline CDR1 and CDR2 sequences are SGHTA and FQGTGA. The ends were cut back, 3 bases at V and 0 bases at J, with 7 bases in the middle. This CDR3 reads CASSLAGSTDTQYF. The CDR3 nucleotides are TGTGCCAGCAGCTTGGCCGGGAGCACAGATACGCAGTATTTT. The whole variable domain, filled in from reference TRBV7-3 and TRBJ2-3, reads GAGVSQTPSNKVTEKGKYVELRCDPISGHTALYWYRQSLGQGPEFLIYFQGTGAADDSGLPNDRFFAVRPEGSVSTLKIQRTERGDSAVYLCASSLAGSTDTQYFGPGTRLTVL.

The chain is built from TRBV6-5 and TRBJ1-1, with no clear D. The CDR3 totals 14 residues. V was clipped by 2 bases and J by 0 bases, with 7 bases between them. CDR1 is MNHEY, CDR2 SVGAGI, per germline. CDR3: CASSYKGLNTEAFF. The CDR3 nucleotides read TGTGCCAGCAGTTACAAGGGCTTGAACACTGAAGCTTTCTTT.

This clone was seen a single time. V gene TRBV2 combines with J gene TRBJ2-1; no reliable D call. The V and J ends lost 8 bases and 0 bases respectively, with 8 bases between them. From germline, CDR1 is SNHLY and CDR2 FYNNEI. The CDR3 contains 13 residues. CDR3 in amino acids: CASSPDSYNEQFF. CDR3 DNA: TGTGCCAGCTCTCCAGACTCCTACAATGAGCAGTTCTTC. Combining the CDR3 with reference TRBV2 and TRBJ2-1 gives the whole variable domain EPEVTQTPSHQVTQMGQEVILRCVPISNHLYFYWYRQILGQKVEFLVSFYNNEISEKSEIFDDQFSVERPDGSNFTLKIRSTKLEDSAMYFCASSPDSYNEQFFGPGTRLTVL.

This rearrangement joins TRBV29-1 to TRBJ2-7, with D unclear. Trimming left V 2 bases short and J 2 bases short, with 13 bases between. The CDR3 sequence is 14 residues long. Germline V CDR1 and CDR2: SQVTM, ANQGSEA. The CDR3 region is CSVERPNSPYEQYF. As DNA, the CDR3 is TGCAGCGTTGAAAGGCCGAACAGTCCCTACGAGCAGTACTTC.

J is TRBJ1-5 and V is TRBV27; possibly TRBD1 for D (5 bases). The CDR3 has 17 residues. Germline V gene data show CDR1 as MNHEY and CDR2 as SMNVEV (reference sequence). The V end was cut by 1 base, the J end by 2 bases, with 15 bases between. This CDR3 is CASSLWMSRDGNQPQHF. Here the CDR3 DNA reads TGTGCCAGCAGTTTATGGATGAGCAGGGATGGCAATCAGCCCCAGCATTTT.

The chain employs TRBV6-5 and TRBJ1-2; TRBD1 agrees at 7 bases. The CDR3 covers 15 residues. Germline CDR1 is MNHEY and CDR2 is SVGAGI. V lost 11 bases and J lost 1; bases outside the gene matches: 13. The CDR3 DNA sequence: TGTGCCGCATTATCCGCGACAGGGTTTAACTATGGCTACACCTTC. Its translation: CAALSATGFNYGYTF.

The chain employs TRBV18 and TRBJ1-5; the D is unclear. The CDR3 length is 15 residues. V was clipped by 3 bases and J by 3 bases, with 12 bases between them. Germline loops: CDR1 KGHSH, CDR2 LQKENI. This CDR3 is CASSPARVNNQPQHF. The CDR3 DNA reads as TGTGCCAGCTCACCGGCTAGGGTTAACAATCAGCCCCAGCATTTT.

The rearrangement joins TRBV6-7 to TRBJ2-7, with D unresolved. TRBV6-7 is marked as an open reading frame, function uncertain. The ends were cut back, 0 bases at V and 0 bases at J, with 9 bases in the middle. There are 15 residues in the CDR3. The CDR3 reads CASSYSCPSSYEQYV. CDR3 nucleotide sequence: TGTGCCAGCAGTTACTCCTGCCCGAGCTCCTACGAGCAGTACGTC.

This clone appeared once. The V call is TRBV7-9, the J call TRBJ2-1; 10 positions match TRBD2. The length of the CDR3 is 14 residues. Per germline, CDR1 SEHNR and CDR2 FQNEAQ (reference sequence). V lost 5 bases to trimming and J lost 12 bases; unmatched junction nucleotides: 10. The CDR3 coding sequence is TGTGCCAGCAGCCCTCGGACTAGCGGCCCGTCGCAGTTCTTC. It translates to CASSPRTSGPSQFF.